This TCR beta chain derives from a study of shared clonotypes between healthy human individuals. CDR1 and CDR2 (germline): MDHEN, SYDVKM. J lost 6 bases, V lost 6 bases, and 9 bases had no gene match. This CDR3 contains 15 residues. Here immunoSEQ multiplex PCR was the method, and the copy in TCRdb shows in-frame clones only, minus some. The sample consists of fewer than 3 million clones, about 90% of them appearing once. Sequencing was performed on naive CD4+ T cells from PBMCs. Subset in this sample: CD45RA+ positively selected. The J gene is TRBJ2-2, the V gene TRBV28, with 8 bases that match TRBD2. The receptor was isolated from a man aged 18 to 30 in good health. Some clones in this sample may be carry-over from other donors' samples. CDR3 region: CASRKSGSFAGELFF. The CDR3 DNA follows: TGTGCCAGCAGGAAAAGCGGGAGTTTTGCCGGGGAGCTGTTTTTT.